A selection of T cell receptor beta chains follows, all from one sample in a study of CD8 T cells in ankylosing spondylitis. TCRdb re-called the 5' RACE reads through MiXCR, storing one row per CDR3 protein. The sample comprises under 300,000 distinct CDR3 sequences, about 10% of which are singletons, and 6% to 7.5% rests with the top ten. The specimen was blood, either unsorted or a sorted T cell fraction (not recorded which). These receptor sequences come from a male donor with ankylosing spondylitis or in good health (not recorded which). The CDR3 runs from the conserved cysteine through the conserved F or W. D genes are given only for firm matches. Rows give clone size only sometimes, using once, few, many, or a class for an expanded clone.

size: many
D: .
V: TRBV6-1
J: TRBJ2-3
CDR3: CASTVLGASTDTQYF
DNA: TGTGCCAGCACCGTCCTGGGGGCTAGCACAGATACGCAGTATTTT

size: many
D: .
V: TRBV6-1
J: TRBJ1-3
CDR3: CASSDREGRRNTIYF
DNA: TGTGCCAGCAGTGACAGGGAAGGGAGGAGAAACACCATATATTTT

size: few
D: TRBD1
V: TRBV6-5
J: TRBJ1-3
CDR3: CASHDRGSGNTIYF
DNA: TGTGCCAGCCACGACAGGGGTTCTGGAAACACCATATATTTT

size: many
D: .
V: TRBV20-1
J: TRBJ1-6
CDR3: CSARDNFRGDNSPLHF
DNA: TGCAGTGCTAGAGACAACTTCAGGGGAGATAATTCACCCCTCCACTTT

size: many
D: .
V: TRBV9
J: TRBJ2-1
CDR3: CASSDPGGSSSYNEQFF
DNA: TGTGCCAGCAGCGACCCCGGAGGGTCGAGCTCCTACAATGAGCAGTTCTTC

size: many
D: .
V: TRBV5-1
J: TRBJ1-5
CDR3: CASSMAIDQPQHF
DNA: TGCGCCAGCAGTATGGCGATTGATCAGCCCCAGCATTTT

size: few
D: .
V: TRBV7-2
J: TRBJ1-2
CDR3: CASSGQPENYGYTF
DNA: TGTGCCAGCAGTGGACAGCCTGAAAACTATGGCTACACCTTC

size: .
D: .
V: TRBV7-8
J: TRBJ2-3
CDR3: CASSFSLAGLQRPAQYF
DNA: TGTGCCAGCAGCTTTAGCTTGGCGGGACTCCAAAGGCCGGCGCAGTATTTT

size: many
D: TRBD1
V: TRBV9
J: TRBJ1-1
CDR3: CASRPTGGDTEAFF
DNA: TGTGCCAGCAGACCGACAGGGGGGGACACTGAAGCTTTCTTT

size: .
D: TRBD2
V: TRBV12-3/TRBV12-4
J: TRBJ2-7
CDR3: CASSLRLAGGYSYEQYF
DNA: TGTGCCAGCAGTTTAAGGCTAGCGGGAGGGTACTCCTACGAGCAGTACTTC

size: many
D: .
V: TRBV6-5
J: TRBJ2-5
CDR3: CASSYVAASETQYF
DNA: TGTGCCAGCAGTTACGTGGCGGCCTCTGAGACCCAGTACTTC

size: .
D: TRBD2
V: TRBV7-3
J: TRBJ2-1
CDR3: CASSASGGANEQFF
DNA: TGTGCCAGCAGCGCAAGCGGGGGAGCGAATGAGCAGTTCTTC

size: once
D: .
V: TRBV11-2
J: TRBJ1-1
CDR3: CASSPWAGRRNTEAFF
DNA: TGTGCCAGCAGCCCCTGGGCAGGTCGCAGGAACACTGAAGCTTTCTTT

size: many
D: .
V: TRBV15
J: TRBJ2-2
CDR3: CATSRATETPGELFF
DNA: TGTGCCACCAGCAGAGCGACAGAAACTCCCGGGGAGCTGTTTTTT

size: many
D: TRBD1
V: TRBV20-1
J: TRBJ2-7
CDR3: CSADSGTGGSYEQYF
DNA: TGCAGTGCTGACTCCGGGACAGGGGGCTCCTACGAGCAGTACTTC

size: .
D: TRBD1
V: TRBV20-1
J: TRBJ2-3
CDR3: CSADTGETSTDTQYF
DNA: TGCAGTGCAGATACAGGGGAGACTAGCACAGATACGCAGTATTTT

size: many
D: .
V: TRBV12-5
J: TRBJ2-2
CDR3: CASGLVVGGPNTGELFF
DNA: TGTGCTAGTGGTTTGGTCGTGGGGGGACCGAACACCGGGGAGCTGTTTTTT

size: many
D: .
V: TRBV12-3/TRBV12-4
J: TRBJ2-7
CDR3: CASSSRAGLEQYF
DNA: TGTGCCAGCAGTTCCCGGGCGGGGCTCGAGCAGTACTTC

size: .
D: .
V: TRBV4-1
J: TRBJ2-3
CDR3: CASSPGGGTDTQYF
DNA: TGCGCCAGCAGCCCTGGTGGAGGCACAGATACGCAGTATTTT

size: many
D: .
V: TRBV5-5
J: TRBJ1-1
CDR3: CASSLFSDRSTEAFF
DNA: TGTGCCAGCAGCTTGTTCTCGGACCGGAGCACTGAAGCTTTCTTT

size: many
D: TRBD1
V: TRBV9
J: TRBJ2-3
CDR3: CASSLTGGEAGTQYF
DNA: TGTGCCAGCAGCCTGACAGGGGGAGAGGCGGGTACGCAGTATTTT

size: many
D: .
V: TRBV6-1
J: TRBJ2-7
CDR3: CASRLYRSYYEQYF
DNA: TGTGCCAGCAGGTTGTACAGGAGTTACTACGAGCAGTACTTC

size: many
D: TRBD1
V: TRBV29-1
J: TRBJ1-1
CDR3: CSVDYFPTGRLRTEAFF
DNA: TGCAGCGTTGATTATTTCCCGACAGGGAGGCTAAGAACTGAAGCTTTCTTT

size: many
D: .
V: TRBV7-6
J: TRBJ2-7
CDR3: CASSLEISLSEQYF
DNA: TGTGCCAGCAGCTTAGAAATAAGTTTAAGCGAGCAGTACTTC

size: few
D: .
V: TRBV5-1
J: TRBJ2-3
CDR3: CASSLEANTDTQYF
DNA: TGCGCCAGCAGCTTGGAGGCAAACACAGATACGCAGTATTTT

size: .
D: TRBD1
V: TRBV3-1
J: TRBJ1-4
CDR3: CASSQQLGQAISNEKLFF
DNA: TGTGCCAGCAGCCAACAATTAGGACAGGCGATATCTAATGAAAAACTGTTTTTT

size: .
D: .
V: TRBV7-3
J: TRBJ1-1
CDR3: CASSLMGDGNTEAFF
DNA: TGTGCCAGCAGCTTGATGGGGGACGGTAACACTGAAGCTTTCTTT

size: many
D: .
V: TRBV6-1
J: TRBJ2-7
CDR3: CASRRGGFVENYEQYF
DNA: TGTGCCAGCCGGCGGGGCGGGTTCGTGGAGAACTACGAGCAGTACTTC

size: few
D: .
V: TRBV27
J: TRBJ2-7
CDR3: CASSLFGGSYEQYF
DNA: TGTGCCAGCAGTTTATTTGGGGGCTCCTACGAGCAGTACTTC

size: few
D: TRBD1
V: TRBV10-2
J: TRBJ2-5
CDR3: CASMRTGRETQYF
DNA: TGCGCCAGCATGAGGACAGGCCGGGAGACCCAGTACTTC

size: many
D: .
V: TRBV12-3/TRBV12-4
J: TRBJ1-2
CDR3: CASSPATGFWYGYTF
DNA: TGTGCCAGCAGTCCGGCCACAGGGTTTTGGTATGGCTACACCTTC

size: many
D: TRBD2
V: TRBV27
J: TRBJ2-3
CDR3: CASSLGTSGRDTQYF
DNA: TGTGCCAGCAGTTTAGGCACTAGCGGGAGGGATACGCAGTATTTT

size: many
D: TRBD1
V: TRBV5-1
J: TRBJ1-1
CDR3: CASSDRRGGRGTEAFF
DNA: TGCGCCAGCAGCGATCGCCGAGGGGGCAGGGGGACTGAAGCTTTCTTT